Detailed here is one T cell receptor (beta chain). Its antigen is not identified. The CDR3 contains 15 residues. V was pared by 0 bases and J by 8 bases, with 16 bases between. CDR1 is MGHRA and CDR2 is YSYEKL in the germline V gene. TCRdb reprocessed the reads via MiXCR and lists one record per CDR3 protein. The sample includes about 360,000 distinct CDR3 sequences, about 34% of them seen just once. The data were obtained in a study of T cell repertoires in cytomegalovirus infection. The wider study: CMV epitopes that were recently identified and HLA-C-restricted were used alongside well-studied HLA-B-restricted ones. Matching HLA type, along with CMV infection, was indicated by public TCR beta signatures. Whole-study findings and limits: The response measured ex vivo was dominated by TCR beta clonotypes (HLA-C-restricted and CMV-specific). Based on cumulative public TCR beta family frequency, carriers of CMV plus the relevant HLA were identified.

The material was cultured PBMCs, obtained from culture after CMV antigen stimulation. The TCR was taken from a human donor in good health (CMV status not recorded). Some clones in this sample may be carry-over from other donors' samples. The chain links TRBV4-1 to TRBJ1-2; D possibly corresponds to TRBD1 (5 bases). CDR3 DNA: TGCGCCAGCAGCCAAGATCCAGGGCAGCTTGTGGGCTACACCTTC. It yields the protein CASSQDPGQLVGYTF.